The next 22 T cell receptor beta chains were all read from a single sample in a study of spatial heterogeneity in lung cancer. Time point defined: sample taken at primary tumor resection. From the 5' RACE reads, TCRdb called clonotypes with MiXCR, one entry per CDR3 protein. The sample has 35,000 to 40,000 distinct CDR3 sequences, less than 9.5% seen once. The sample was PBMCs, taken at surgery. The source is a female donor with early-stage non-small cell lung cancer.

This clonotype is medium-sized (0.01 to 0.1%) in the sample. This sequence joins TRBV29-1 and TRBJ2-7; 9 bases align to TRBD2. From germline, CDR1 is SQVTM and CDR2 ANQGSEA. The CDR3 runs 12 residues. With V trimmed by 4 bases and J by 4 bases, 2 bases remained unmatched. CDR3 nucleotide sequence: TGCAGCGTTGCTAGCGGGGATTACGAGCAGTACTTC. This sequence encodes CSVASGDYEQYF.

The V and J genes are TRBV5-1 and TRBJ2-5; 8 bases agree with TRBD1. V was clipped by 4 bases and J by 1 base; unmatched bases: 6. This CDR3 region has 15 residues. Germline CDR1 and CDR2: SGHRS and YFSETQ. CDR3 bases: TGCGCCAGCAGCGGACAGGGCGCCCCCCAAGAGACCCAGTACTTC. Translation: CASSGQGAPQETQYF.

This chain links TRBV27 with TRBJ2-1; weak D call: TRBD2 (6 bases). The CDR3 runs 19 residues. CDR1 is MNHEY and CDR2 is SMNVEV in the germline V gene (reference sequence). V lost 8 bases, J lost 4 bases, and 30 bases lay in between. Here the CDR3 reads CASGWPRRGRGTFYNEQFF. The CDR3 DNA reads as TGTGCCAGCGGATGGCCGCGAAGGGGTCGAGGGACTTTTTACAATGAGCAGTTCTTC.

Many counts were recorded for this clonotype. This sequence joins TRBV28 and TRBJ2-7, with D possibly matching TRBD2 (7 bases). This CDR3 comprises 14 residues. V gave up 7 bases and J gave up 6 bases, with 19 bases separating them. Germline V gene sequence: CDR1 MDHEN, CDR2 SYDVKM. The CDR3 DNA reads as TGTGCCAGCACCCCGGGGGCGGGGGCAGTCGAGCAGTACTTC. Residues: CASTPGAGAVEQYF.

This clonotype was seen ten or more times. V and J are TRBV3-1 and TRBJ1-4; D not resolved. Trimming shortened V by 3 bases and J by 4 bases, and 9 bases separated the two germline ends. The germline V gene has CDR1 LGHDT and CDR2 YNNKEL (reference sequence). The CDR3 sequence is 14 residues long. Here the CDR3 reads CASSQHLNNEKLFF. CDR3 in DNA: TGTGCCAGCAGCCAGCACCTTAATAATGAAAAACTGTTTTTT.

The chain has TRBV19 and TRBJ1-1, with unresolved D. Germline V gene lookup returns CDR1 LNHDA and CDR2 SQIVND (reference sequence). The CDR3 loop spans 14 amino acids. V was cut by 8 bases and J by 8 bases, with 21 bases left in between. Written as DNA, the CDR3 is TGTGCCAGTTTGGAAGAGGTTGGGGTTTTCGAAGCTTTCTTT. Its translation is CASLEEVGVFEAFF. Supplemented by reference TRBV19 and TRBJ1-1, the full variable domain reads DGGITQSPKYLFRKEGQNVTLSCEQNLNHDAMYWYRQDPGQGLRLIYYSQIVNDFQKGDIAEGYSVSREKKESFPLTVTSAQKNPTAFYLCASLEEVGVFEAFFGQGTRLTVV.

The chain carries TRBV29-1 and TRBJ2-5; a possible D gene is TRBD2 (7 bases). The CDR3 loop spans 11 amino acids. The germline V gene has CDR1 SQVTM and CDR2 ANQGSEA. V was clipped by 3 bases and J by 6 bases, with 8 bases between them. The CDR3 sequence: CSVEGGQTQYF. CDR3 nucleotide sequence: TGCAGCGTTGAGGGGGGGCAGACCCAGTACTTC.

This clonotype was seen repeatedly, ten times or more. The genes are TRBV2 and TRBJ2-1, with 12 nucleotides matching TRBD2. Germline trimming cut 6 bases from V and 8 bases from J; bases unmatched to any gene: 8. This CDR3 is built from 15 residues. The V gene's germline CDR1 is SNHLY and CDR2 FYNNEI. The CDR3 region has the DNA TGTGCCAGCAGAGTAACTAGCGGGGGGCGGGATGAGCAGTTCTTC. It is translated as CASRVTSGGRDEQFF. Variable domain in full (rest from reference TRBV2 and TRBJ2-1): EPEVTQTPSHQVTQMGQEVILRCVPISNHLYFYWYRQILGQKVEFLVSFYNNEISEKSEIFDDQFSVERPDGSNFTLKIRSTKLEDSAMYFCASRVTSGGRDEQFFGPGTRLTVL.

This clonotype was detected a few times. The chain has TRBV5-1 and TRBJ1-4; 10 nucleotides align to TRBD1. Germline CDR1 reads SGHRS; CDR2 reads YFSETQ. CDR3 length equals 15 residues. Trimming removed 4 bases from V and 3 bases from J; junction bases left unmatched: 3. The DNA of the CDR3 is TGCGCCAGCAGCGGACAGGGGGTAGCTAATGAAAAACTGTTTTTT. As protein: CASSGQGVANEKLFF.

This clonotype was seen at least ten times. The chain employs TRBV5-1 and TRBJ1-4; D is unresolved. V was trimmed by 5 bases and J by 3 bases, leaving 11 bases between them. This CDR3 contains 14 residues. CDR1 is SGHRS and CDR2 is YFSETQ in the germline V gene. The CDR3 here is CASRADGSNEKLFF. The CDR3 nucleotides read TGCGCCAGCAGGGCCGACGGGTCTAATGAAAAACTGTTTTTT.

This clonotype was recorded at least ten times. The V gene is TRBV27, the J gene TRBJ2-7; D remains ambiguous. Germline-derived CDR1 and CDR2 are MNHEY and SMNVEV (reference sequence). The CDR3 is 14 residues long. Deletions cut 5 bases from V and 1 base from J, with 12 bases between. CDR3: CASSEPGQSYEQYF. The CDR3 DNA sequence: TGTGCCAGCAGTGAACCCGGGCAATCCTACGAGCAGTACTTC.

This clonotype was counted at least ten times. The CDR3: CASSGRWLQASYTEAFF. CDR3 DNA sequence: TGTGCCAGCAGCGGACGCTGGCTACAGGCCTCTTACACTGAAGCTTTCTTT. The chain combines TRBV9 with TRBJ1-1, with D possibly being TRBD1 (5 bases). The V end was cut by 3 bases, the J end by 3 bases, with 21 bases between. This CDR3 comprises 17 residues. Germline-derived CDR1 and CDR2 are SGDLS and YYNGEE.

This clonotype was found a few times. The CDR3 nucleotides read TGCGCCAGCAGCCAAATCCAAGGCGGGGCCCCCCGGGGGGAGACCCAGTACTTC. Its translation: CASSQIQGGAPRGETQYF. The V gene is TRBV4-1, the J gene TRBJ2-5; a weak D match, TRBD2 (6 bases). V lost 2 bases and J 5 bases, leaving 24 bases between the germline ends. The CDR3 runs to 18 residues. Germline V CDR1 and CDR2: MGHRA, YSYEKL.

This clonotype was observed a single time. A read error may produce the germline difference seen at one junction end. The V call is TRBV10-3, the J call TRBJ2-6, with D tentatively TRBD1 or TRBD2 (5 bases each). CDR3 size: 17 residues. Germline CDR1 and CDR2: ENHRY and SYGVKD. CDR3 coding DNA: TGTGCCATCAGGGCCACAGGACTCAACTCTGGGGCCAACGTCCTGGCTTTC. Encoded protein: CAIRATGLNSGANVLAF.

This chain uses TRBV20-1 with TRBJ2-6, with D possibly matching TRBD2 (5 bases). V shed 6 bases and J shed 3 bases, with 12 bases lying between them. Per germline, CDR1 DFQATT and CDR2 SNEGSKA (reference sequence). The CDR3 runs 14 residues. The CDR3 DNA sequence: TGCAGTGCACCTCGTCGGGGTGGGGCCAACGTCCTGACTTTC. Encoded protein: CSAPRRGGANVLTF.

This chain links TRBV7-9 with TRBJ2-1; D tentatively fits TRBD1 or TRBD2 (5 bases each). There are 14 residues in the CDR3. CDR1 and CDR2 from the germline V gene are SEHNR and FQNEAQ (reference sequence). V was shortened by 5 bases and J by 5 bases, with 13 bases between the two germline ends. The CDR3 sequence: CASSPRGANNEQFF. CDR3 bases: TGTGCCAGCAGCCCTCGGGGCGCCAACAATGAGCAGTTCTTC.

This chain joins TRBV7-2 and TRBJ2-3, with D uncertain. The CDR3 loop spans 13 amino acids. With 5 bases removed from V and 5 bases from J, the gap between germline ends came to 11 bases. Germline V CDR1 and CDR2: SGHTA, FQGNSA. This CDR3 reads CASSRSLVDTQYF. In DNA form, the CDR3 reads TGTGCCAGCAGCCGTTCTCTGGTAGATACGCAGTATTTT.

This clonotype was recorded many times. This chain links TRBV5-1 with TRBJ2-5; 8 bases map to TRBD2. With 4 bases clipped from V and 5 bases from J, the junction kept 7 bases outside the gene matches. CDR1 SGHRS and CDR2 YFSETQ come from the germline V gene. CDR3 length equals 14 residues. The CDR3 nucleotides are TGCGCCAGCAGCCAACATAGCGGGGAGGAGACCCAGTACTTC. Translation gives CASSQHSGEETQYF.

The chain recombines TRBV20-1 with TRBJ2-5, with D maybe TRBD1 (5 bases). Germline V lookup: CDR1 DFQATT, CDR2 SNEGSKA (reference sequence). The CDR3 length is 11 residues. Trimming removed 6 bases at V and 7 bases at J, with 12 bases between. The CDR3 bases are TGCAGTGCGTACTTTAGGGGGACCCAGTACTTC. The encoded protein is CSAYFRGTQYF.

In this sample, this clonotype turned up many times. The chain combines TRBV2 with TRBJ2-3; 13 bases are a match to TRBD2. This CDR3 contains 16 residues. Germline trimming cut 2 bases from V and 6 bases from J; bases unmatched to any gene: 5. Per germline, CDR1 SNHLY and CDR2 FYNNEI. The CDR3 spells CASSEMGLAGSDTQYF. In DNA, the CDR3 is TGTGCCAGCAGTGAAATGGGACTAGCGGGGTCGGATACGCAGTATTTT.

This chain connects TRBV20-1 to TRBJ2-7; 7 bases fit TRBD1. The CDR3 is made up of 15 amino acids. CDR1 DFQATT and CDR2 SNEGSKA come from the germline V gene (reference sequence). The V and J ends lost 3 bases and 5 bases, in that order; junction bases with no gene match: 13. The CDR3 region is CSARFQTGYTHEQYF. CDR3 in DNA: TGCAGTGCTAGGTTTCAGACAGGGTATACCCACGAGCAGTACTTC.

The table lists this clonotype with many counts. V usage is TRBV28 and J usage is TRBJ2-7, with 9 bases fitting TRBD2. V was pared by 1 base and J by 4 bases, with 2 bases of the junction left unmatched. The V gene's germline CDR1 is MDHEN and CDR2 SYDVKM. The CDR3 spans 14 residues. CDR3 residues: CASSLLAGAYEQYF. In DNA form, the CDR3 reads TGTGCCAGCAGTTTATTAGCGGGAGCATACGAGCAGTACTTC.